Presented here are 29 T cell receptor beta chains from one specimen sequenced in a study of shared T cell receptors in the human thymus. Sequenced by immunoSEQ multiplex PCR; TCRdb stores in-frame clones only, minus some. The table has 640,000 or so clones, 70% to 90% seen once. The same specimen was also included in a second study, on human thymus T cells.

Sequences were obtained from thymocytes. The source of these receptors is a boy younger than two with a congenital heart defect.

The chain couples TRBV7-9 to TRBJ2-7, with TRBD1 matching over 10 bases. The CDR3 extends over 15 amino acids. Per germline, CDR1 SEHNR and CDR2 FQNEAQ (reference sequence). The ends lost 5 bases at V and 2 bases at J; junction bases unmatched: 6. The CDR3 DNA sequence: TGTGCCAGCAGCGACGGGACAGGGGCCACCTACGAGCAGTACTTC. It specifies CASSDGTGATYEQYF. The full variable domain, its missing parts supplied by reference TRBV7-9 and TRBJ2-7, is DTGVSQNPRHKITKRGQNVTFRCDPISEHNRLYWYRQTLGQGPEFLTYFQNEAQLEKSRLLSDRFSAERPKGSFSTLEIQRTEQGDSAMYLCASSDGTGATYEQYFGPGTRLTVT.

The chain is built from TRBV30 and TRBJ2-4, with D perhaps TRBD1 (5 bases). Trimming took 0 bases from V and 6 from J, leaving 15 bases between them. This CDR3 comprises 15 residues. Germline CDR1 reads GTSNPN; CDR2 reads SVGIG (reference sequence). CDR3 loop: CAWSVLGASRNIQYF. CDR3 DNA sequence: TGTGCCTGGAGTGTCCTAGGGGCCAGCAGAAACATTCAGTACTTC.

This rearrangement joins TRBV15 to TRBJ2-3; possibly TRBD2 for D (6 bases). The ends were cut back, 0 bases at V and 2 bases at J, with 21 bases in the middle. This CDR3 is 19 amino acids long. Germline V gene data show CDR1 as LNHNV and CDR2 as YYDKDF (reference sequence). The CDR3 loop reads CATSREGPLNGGDTDTQYF. The CDR3 coding sequence is TGTGCCACCAGCAGAGAGGGCCCTCTTAACGGGGGTGACACAGATACGCAGTATTTT.

The chain couples TRBV7-3 to TRBJ2-1; perhaps TRBD1 as D (6 bases). Germline CDR1 SGHTA, CDR2 FQGTGA. V gave up 5 bases and J gave up 12 bases, with 14 bases separating them. The CDR3 has 12 residues. The CDR3: CASSTTGSGQFF. The CDR3 region has the DNA TGTGCCAGCAGCACAACAGGGAGTGGGCAGTTCTTC. Variable domain in full (rest from reference TRBV7-3 and TRBJ2-1): GAGVSQTPSNKVTEKGKYVELRCDPISGHTALYWYRQSLGQGPEFLIYFQGTGAADDSGLPNDRFFAVRPEGSVSTLKIQRTERGDSAVYLCASSTTGSGQFFGPGTRLTVL.

V usage is TRBV30 and J usage is TRBJ2-7; 8 bases map to TRBD1. This CDR3 contains 13 residues. Germline CDR1 GTSNPN, CDR2 SVGIG (reference sequence). V lost 2 bases, J lost 3 bases, and 3 bases stayed unmatched. The CDR3 loop reads CAWSSTGDYEQYF. As DNA, the CDR3 is TGTGCCTGGAGTTCGACAGGGGACTACGAGCAGTACTTC.

The V and J genes are TRBV27 and TRBJ2-7, with a weak D call TRBD1 (6 bases). Germline CDR1 MNHEY, CDR2 SMNVEV (reference sequence). V was pared by 5 bases and J by 2 bases, with 16 bases between. The length of the CDR3 is 15 residues. The CDR3 sequence: CASSPRTELPYEQYF. Written as DNA, the CDR3 is TGTGCCAGCAGTCCAAGGACAGAGCTTCCCTACGAGCAGTACTTC.

The J gene is TRBJ2-1, the V gene TRBV15; 8 nucleotides match TRBD2. The CDR3 covers 16 residues. Germline V gene lookup returns CDR1 LNHNV and CDR2 YYDKDF (reference sequence). Trimming at V came to 1 base and at J to 3 bases, leaving 5 bases not matched to a gene. The CDR3 DNA follows: TGTGCCACCAGCAGAGCGGGACTAGTCTACTACAATGAGCAGTTCTTC. It encodes CATSRAGLVYYNEQFF.

V usage is TRBV20-1 and J usage is TRBJ2-5; D uncertain. Deletions cut 6 bases from V and 5 bases from J, with 7 bases between. The V gene's germline CDR1 is DFQATT and CDR2 SNEGSKA (reference sequence). CDR3 size: 10 residues. The CDR3 here is CSAARETQYF. The CDR3, as DNA: TGCAGTGCGGCGCGGGAGACCCAGTACTTC.

This chain connects TRBV6-5 to TRBJ1-6; the D gene is possibly TRBD1 (5 bases). With 4 bases removed from V and 10 bases from J, the gap between germline ends came to 8 bases. Looked up from germline, CDR1 is MNHEY and CDR2 is SVGAGI. CDR3 length: 12 residues. The chain's CDR3 is CASSWGDSPLHF. CDR3 nucleotides: TGTGCCAGCAGTTGGGGGGACTCACCCCTCCACTTT.

V and J are TRBV19 and TRBJ2-7; 12 positions match TRBD2. CDR1 LNHDA and CDR2 SQIVND come from the germline V gene (reference sequence). With V trimmed by 7 bases and J by 0 bases, 13 bases remained unmatched. The CDR3 consists of 18 residues. CDR3 nucleotide sequence: TGTGCCAGTACGCAAAGGGGACTAGCGGGCGAGAGCTCCTACGAGCAGTACTTC. Its protein is CASTQRGLAGESSYEQYF.

The J gene is TRBJ2-7, the V gene TRBV6-1; maybe TRBD2 (6 bases). This CDR3 contains 13 residues. The germline V gene has CDR1 MNHNS and CDR2 SASEGT. V was cut by 9 bases and J by 6 bases, with 18 bases left in between. The CDR3 loop is CASHTVGGSEQYF. In DNA form, the CDR3 reads TGTGCCAGTCATACAGTTGGGGGGTCCGAGCAGTACTTC.

The rearrangement joins TRBV6-4 to TRBJ2-5; 7 nucleotides agree with TRBD1. From germline, CDR1 is MRHNA and CDR2 SNTAGT. The CDR3 totals 15 residues. V was clipped by 3 bases and J by 0 bases; unmatched bases: 4. Here the CDR3 reads CASSDWDRDQETQYF. The CDR3 DNA is TGTGCCAGCAGTGATTGGGACAGAGACCAAGAGACCCAGTACTTC.

The chain is built from TRBV30 and TRBJ1-5; TRBD1 aligns across 9 bases. V shed 2 bases, J shed 6 bases, and the junction held 8 bases outside the gene matches. CDR1 is GTSNPN and CDR2 is SVGIG in the germline V gene (reference sequence). The CDR3 has 15 amino acids. CDR3 sequence reads: CAWSPQDRGIQPQHF. The CDR3, as DNA: TGTGCCTGGAGTCCCCAAGACAGGGGGATTCAGCCCCAGCATTTT. The variable domain in full, with the rest retrieved from reference TRBV30 and TRBJ1-5, is SQTIHQWPATLVQPVGSPLSLECTVEGTSNPNLYWYRQAAGRGLQLLFYSVGIGQISSEVPQNLSASRPQDRQFILSSKKLLLSDSGFYLCAWSPQDRGIQPQHFGDGTRLSIL.

The chain combines TRBV12-5 with TRBJ1-2; TRBD1 agrees at 7 bases. Trimming took 2 bases from V and 2 from J; bases not matched to a gene: 11. From germline, CDR1 is LGHNT and CDR2 FRNRAP. The CDR3 sequence is 17 residues long. The CDR3 spells CASGLFPGQVPNYGYTF. CDR3 sequence (DNA): TGTGCTAGTGGTTTGTTCCCCGGACAGGTCCCAAACTATGGCTACACCTTC.

The gene calls are TRBV9 and TRBJ2-2; 10 bases fit TRBD2. Germline CDR1 is SGDLS and CDR2 is YYNGEE. V gave up 7 bases and J gave up 0 bases; unmatched junction bases: 3. This CDR3 spans 15 amino acids. As DNA, the CDR3 is TGTGCCAGCGCGCTAGCGGGAGCGAACACCGGGGAGCTGTTTTTT. Its protein product is CASALAGANTGELFF. The full variable domain, rest sourced from reference TRBV9 and TRBJ2-2, is DSGVTQTPKHLITATGQRVTLRCSPRSGDLSVYWYQQSLDQGLQFLIQYYNGEERAKGNILERFSAQQFPDLHSELNLSSLELGDSALYFCASALAGANTGELFFGEGSRLTVL.

J is TRBJ1-5 and V is TRBV5-1, with 7 bases aligning to TRBD1. In germline, CDR1 is SGHRS, CDR2 YFSETQ. J was trimmed by 8 bases and V by 0 bases; bases with no gene match: 5. The CDR3 covers 14 residues. CDR3: CASSLGQGGEPQHF. CDR3 bases: TGCGCCAGCAGCTTGGGACAGGGTGGGGAGCCCCAGCATTTT.

The rearrangement joins TRBV28 to TRBJ1-4, with D maybe TRBD1 (5 bases). Germline V CDR1 and CDR2: MDHEN, SYDVKM. Between the trimmed V and J ends, which lost 6 bases and 5 bases, there was a span of 13 bases. The CDR3 covers 14 residues. This CDR3 is CASRPSGLNEKLFF. The CDR3 nucleotides are TGTGCCAGCAGACCCTCGGGACTGAATGAAAAACTGTTTTTT.

CDR3 coding DNA: TGTGCCAGCAGCCCGGCATATGACAGGCGGATGAACACTGAAGCTTTCTTT. It is translated as CASSPAYDRRMNTEAFF. The chain employs TRBV28 and TRBJ1-1, with D tentatively TRBD1 (6 bases). V lost 6 bases and J 0 bases, leaving 20 bases between the germline ends. The germline CDR1 and CDR2 sequences are MDHEN and SYDVKM. The length of the CDR3 is 17 residues.

The genes are TRBV10-1 and TRBJ2-3, with D possibly being TRBD1 (7 bases). The germline V and J ends were trimmed by 0 bases and 6 bases, with 16 bases remaining between them. The CDR3 contains 16 residues. Germline assignment: CDR1 WNHNN and CDR2 SYGVQD (reference sequence). The DNA of the CDR3 is TGCGCCAGCAGTGAGTCGGTGACAGGGAGGCCGGATACGCAGTATTTT. Its translation: CASSESVTGRPDTQYF.

This clone came up a few times. The CDR3: CASSMYRHSLEAFF. As DNA, the CDR3 is TGTGCCAGTAGTATGTATAGACATAGTTTAGAAGCTTTCTTT. The chain couples TRBV19 to TRBJ1-1; D unclear. The germline gives CDR1 LNHDA, CDR2 SQIVND (reference sequence). Trimming stripped 3 bases from V and 8 bases from J, with 16 bases between. The CDR3 covers 14 residues.

The rearrangement links TRBV19 to TRBJ2-7; the D gene is possibly TRBD2 (5 bases). Looked up from germline, CDR1 is LNHDA and CDR2 is SQIVND (reference sequence). V lost 6 bases and J 2 bases, leaving 14 bases between the germline ends. The CDR3 sequence is 14 residues long. The CDR3, as DNA: TGTGCCAGTAGCCGGACCGGAGGCGCCTACGAGCAGTACTTC. Translating gives CASSRTGGAYEQYF.

V and J are TRBV28 and TRBJ2-1, with TRBD1 matching over 9 bases. The germline CDR1 and CDR2 sequences are MDHEN and SYDVKM. The CDR3 spans 15 residues. V gave up 8 bases and J gave up 8 bases; unmatched junction bases: 13. In nucleotides, the CDR3 is TGTGCCAGCTACGCAGGGACAGGGAGGTGGGATGAGCAGTTCTTC. Its translation: CASYAGTGRWDEQFF.

The rearrangement joins TRBV27 to TRBJ2-1, with TRBD1 matching 9 bases. This CDR3 contains 16 residues. Losses at the gene ends were 6 bases for V and 9 bases for J; bases not matched to a gene: 15. The germline V gene has CDR1 MNHEY and CDR2 SMNVEV (reference sequence). CDR3 residues: CASRPGQGYPRAEQFF. DNA for the CDR3: TGTGCCAGCAGACCGGGACAGGGTTATCCCAGGGCTGAGCAGTTCTTC.

This clone appeared a single time. The rearrangement uses TRBV7-9 and TRBJ2-1; TRBD1 aligns across 8 bases. This CDR3 is built from 18 residues. With V trimmed by 3 bases and J by 2 bases, 12 bases remained unmatched. Germline CDR1 SEHNR, CDR2 FQNEAQ (reference sequence). CDR3 sequence reads: CASSFLYGVDRAYNEQFF. DNA of the CDR3: TGTGCCAGCAGCTTCCTATATGGGGTGGACAGGGCCTACAATGAGCAGTTCTTC.

V gene TRBV7-8 combines with J gene TRBJ1-5; D remains unclear. Trimming shortened V by 3 bases and J by 4 bases, and 4 bases separated the two germline ends. The CDR3 is 12 residues long. CDR1 SGHVS and CDR2 FQNEAQ come from the germline V gene. This CDR3 reads CASSFFNQPQHF. CDR3 coding DNA: TGTGCCAGCAGCTTCTTTAATCAGCCCCAGCATTTT.

The gene calls are TRBV19 and TRBJ2-4, with 11 bases aligning to TRBD2. V trimming: 4 bases; J trimming: 7 bases; junction bases outside the gene matches: 6. CDR1 and CDR2 from the germline V gene are LNHDA and SQIVND (reference sequence). The CDR3 runs to 15 residues. The CDR3 DNA follows: TGTGCCAGTAGTAATAGCGGGGGGGCCGAGAACATTCAGTACTTC. This translates into CASSNSGGAENIQYF.

This clone was counted between two and nine times. J is TRBJ1-4 and V is TRBV2, with TRBD1 as a possible D gene (5 bases). CDR3 length: 17 residues. Trimming stripped 2 bases from V and 10 bases from J, with 23 bases between. Per the germline V gene, CDR1 is SNHLY and CDR2 is FYNNEI. Here the CDR3 reads CASSEIGGQGLGGKLFF. The CDR3 nucleotides read TGTGCCAGCAGTGAAATTGGAGGCCAGGGACTTGGGGGAAAACTGTTTTTT.

This CDR3 is CASKQGADEKLFF. DNA of the CDR3: TGTGCCTCAAAACAGGGGGCCGATGAAAAACTGTTTTTT. The genes are TRBV14 and TRBJ1-4; TRBD1 agrees at 9 bases. The V gene's germline CDR1 is SGHDN and CDR2 FVKESK. V trimming: 11 bases; J trimming: 6 bases; junction bases outside the gene matches: 7. This CDR3 is 13 amino acids long.

The genes are TRBV28 and TRBJ1-1; TRBD1 matches at 11 bases. From germline, CDR1 is MDHEN and CDR2 SYDVKM. The CDR3 loop spans 15 amino acids. Unmatched junction bases numbered 5, after V lost 5 bases and J lost 3 bases. DNA of the CDR3: TGTGCCAGCAGTATAGGACAGGGGGCTGACACTGAAGCTTTCTTT. This encodes CASSIGQGADTEAFF. The whole variable domain, filled in from reference TRBV28 and TRBJ1-1, reads DVKVTQSSRYLVKRTGEKVFLECVQDMDHENMFWYRQDPGLGLRLIYFSYDVKMKEKGDIPEGYSVSREKKERFSLILESASTNQTSMYLCASSIGQGADTEAFFGQGTRLTVV.